This T cell receptor (beta chain) was found in a study of T cells in Graves' hyperthyroidism and ophthalmopathy (dated by TCRdb to between 2018 and 2021). Background for the entire study: Peripheral blood samples were taken at initial diagnosis, before any treatment was given. A discovery cohort of around 100 patients, about 43 with Graves' ophthalmopathy and approximately 55 with stable Graves' hyperthyroidism, was used to find distinguishing TCR V-J signatures. Prospective prediction of ophthalmopathy was tested in an independent validation cohort consisting of 18 hyperthyroidism patients and more than 15 patients who later progressed to ophthalmopathy. The 100 or so discovery patients were randomly divided into training and test sets at a 7:3 ratio. In addition, the study compared T-cell repertoires in thyroid tissue and in blood from several Graves' hyperthyroidism patients. After sampling, hyperthyroidism patients received methimazole starting at 30 mg daily, and ophthalmopathy patients received high-dose intravenous methylprednisolone. The paper reports TCR Vbeta CDR3 sequencing of over 120 peripheral blood samples: around 41 ophthalmopathy, 75 to 80 hyperthyroidism and around 17 progressor patients.

Stable Graves' hyperthyroidism was defined as no progression to ophthalmopathy during 18 months of follow-up. Hyperthyroidism patients were aged 18 to 65 years and newly diagnosed, with disease duration of less than 2 months. Patients with uncontrolled infections, other autoimmune diseases, pregnancy or lactation were excluded. Clinical symptoms, serum thyroxine and TRAb, thyroid ultrasound, and orbital computed tomography formed the basis for the diagnoses. PBMCs were separated from roughly 9.6 ml of fresh peripheral blood using Ficoll-Paque density gradient centrifugation. Total RNA was extracted with Trizol reagent, and quality was checked on an Agilent 2100 Bioanalyzer. This clonotype has ten or more counts. This clone's antigen is unknown. No much larger clone exists at a distance of one base, and base qualities are not known. The study at large found these results: No statistical method was used to set the sample size in advance, and investigators knew the group allocation. During validation, the model predicted progression to ophthalmopathy a median of around 7 months ahead of onset, with almost 71% sensitivity and about 72% specificity. A 13 V-J signature model separated ophthalmopathy from stable hyperthyroidism, with nearly 90% sensitivity and 81% to 82% specificity in cross-validation and 80%/75% in testing. Blood samples also contained most of the expanded thyroid clonotypes (frequency above 0.001), which suggests that blood repertoires may reflect thyroid immune responses.

The CDR3, cysteine through phenylalanine, is 16 amino acids long. The retained sequence is limited to the CDR3, 48 bases, with the frame set at the first base. According to the germline V gene (reference sequence), CDR1 reads LGHDT and CDR2 reads YNNKEL. Unmatched junction bases come to 7, with V trimmed by 0 bases and J by 6 bases. The TCR beta CDR3 regions were amplified from the RNA transcripts. The TCR CDR3 was subjected to a first round of RT-PCR using the HTBI primer set and the Qiagen OneStep RT-PCR kit. A second multiplex PCR round built the libraries, followed by size selection and purification. Paired-end sequencing of the libraries was performed with 100 bp reads on an Illumina HiSeq2000. From the authors' description of their analysis: SOAPnuke was used to process the raw data, with reads discarded if the reads contained adapters or uncalled bases, had a mean Phred below 15, or lacked an exact constant-primer or identifier match. COPE v1.2.5 was used to merge high-quality paired reads, and clonotypes were defined as unique nucleotide sequences. Clonotypes were aligned to IMGT TRBV, TRBD and TRBJ reference segments using MiTCR v1.1. The analysis was restricted to V-J combinations with a frequency above 0.0001, which together covered 99.2% of the repertoires. A TCS score was defined as the ratio between F50 (clonal expansion) and ExV (chaos), using BLOSUM62-based TCRdist between CDR3 peptides within each V-J. Welch's t-statistics and random forest reduced around 550 V-J features to around 14, which were used in a naive Bayes classifier (R e1071). TCRdb itself trimmed the public reads at Q25 with fastp, ran MiXCR and retained productive beta chains. Each record represents a unique CDR3 protein, reported with the most common genes and DNA among its rows. These V and J calls derive from TCRdb rather than the authors' analysis. This sample holds approximately 430,000 distinct CDR3 sequences; 15% to 19% were observed only once. The ten largest clones add up to roughly 7.4% of the sample.

The sequencing input was blood. The rearranged segments are TRBV3-1 and TRBJ2-1; 8 junctional bases match TRBD2. The sequence derives from a woman under 30 with Graves' hyperthyroidism. The DNA sequence follows: TGTGCCAGCAGCCAAGATTTAGCGGGGTTATCCAATGAGCAGTTCTTC. This sequence encodes CASSQDLAGLSNEQFF.